Below are 19 T cell receptor beta chains sequenced from a single sample in a study of CD8 T cells in Susac syndrome. When the RNA was reverse transcribed, random hexamers were used with an input of about 0.45 to 1 ug. MiXCR, applied by TCRdb to the immunoSEQ multiplex PCR reads, yields one record per CDR3 protein. The sample includes roughly 150,000 distinct CDR3 sequences, approximately 92% of them seen just once. The sequencing input was CD4+ T cells from PBMCs. These receptors were taken from a human donor in good health.

This chain uses TRBV2 with TRBJ2-1; D perhaps matches TRBD2 (6 bases). Trimming left V 3 bases short and J 8 bases short, with 17 bases between. Germline CDR1 is SNHLY and CDR2 is FYNNEI. The CDR3 is made up of 15 amino acids. The CDR3 sequence is CASSETTGGVDEQFF. Written as DNA, the CDR3 is TGTGCCAGCAGTGAGACTACCGGGGGTGTCGATGAGCAGTTCTTC.

The chain links TRBV2 to TRBJ2-3; the D call may be TRBD1 or TRBD2 (5 bases each). Trimming stripped 6 bases from V and 1 base from J, with 8 bases between. This CDR3 comprises 13 residues. Looked up from germline, CDR1 is SNHLY and CDR2 is FYNNEI. The DNA for the CDR3 is TGTGCCAGCAGGGGGACCGGCACAGATACGCAGTATTTT. Translation gives CASRGTGTDTQYF.

The chain is built from TRBV14 and TRBJ1-2; 10 bases line up with TRBD1. Trimming at V came to 5 bases and at J to 7 bases, leaving 7 bases not matched to a gene. The length of the CDR3 is 14 residues. The germline CDR1 and CDR2 sequences are SGHDN and FVKESK. CDR3 residues: CASSSGGQGFGYTF. CDR3 sequence (DNA): TGTGCCAGCAGCTCAGGGGGACAGGGGTTTGGCTACACCTTC.

The rearrangement links TRBV20-1 to TRBJ1-2; TRBD1 agrees at 7 bases. Germline trimming cut 6 bases from V and 3 bases from J; bases unmatched to any gene: 13. The V gene's germline CDR1 is DFQATT and CDR2 SNEGSKA (reference sequence). The CDR3 totals 15 residues. This chain's CDR3 is CSARGGATGHYGYTF. The DNA of the CDR3 is TGCAGTGCGAGGGGGGGCGCGACAGGGCACTATGGCTACACCTTC.

The chain uses TRBV3-1 and TRBJ1-1; D is uncertain. The germline CDR1 and CDR2 sequences are LGHDT and YNNKEL (reference sequence). The length of the CDR3 is 14 residues. V lost 3 bases and J lost 1, with 9 bases in between. The CDR3: CASSHGGRNTEAFF. The CDR3 DNA follows: TGTGCCAGCAGCCATGGCGGCAGGAACACTGAAGCTTTCTTT.

The V call is TRBV7-3, the J call TRBJ1-2; TRBD1 is a possible D gene (6 bases). The CDR3 runs 15 residues. Trimming cost V 4 bases and J 4 bases, with 16 bases left between them. Germline CDR1 and CDR2: SGHTA and FQGTGA. CDR3: CASSSAGTRTYGYTF. CDR3 coding DNA: TGTGCCAGCAGCTCTGCCGGGACACGCACCTATGGCTACACCTTC.

The V and J genes are TRBV6-5 and TRBJ2-5, with 7 bases that match TRBD1. Germline loops: CDR1 MNHEY, CDR2 SVGAGI. The CDR3 loop spans 13 amino acids. The ends lost 6 bases at V and 11 bases at J; junction bases unmatched: 12. The CDR3, as DNA: TGTGCCAGCAGCACGGACAGGATGGGGTTGCAGTACTTC. Its protein is CASSTDRMGLQYF.

The V gene is TRBV12-3 or TRBV12-4, the J gene TRBJ2-5; 7 nucleotides agree with TRBD2. V lost 3 bases and J lost 5; bases outside the gene matches: 3. CDR3 length equals 13 residues. The CDR3 DNA sequence: TGTGCCAGCAGTTTTACACTAGCGGAGACCCAGTACTTC. Translated, it gives CASSFTLAETQYF.

In the case of this clonotype: Relative to the germline gene, one junction end is altered; a read error may explain this. The chain recombines TRBV5-4 with TRBJ2-5; D uncertain. Germline lookup yields CDR1 SGHNT and CDR2 YYREEE (reference sequence). This CDR3 contains 14 residues. CDR3 coding DNA: TGTGCCAGCAGCTCGGAGAGGTACCAAGAGACCCAGTATTTC. It translates to CASSSERYQETQYF. The full variable domain, in which reference TRBV5-4 and TRBJ2-5 provide the parts outside the CDR3, is ETGVTQSPTHLIKTRGQQVTLRCSSQSGHNTVSWYQQALGQGPQFIFQYYREEENGRGNFPPRFSGLQFPNYSSELNVNALELDDSALYLCASSSERYQETQYFGPGTRLLVL.

The chain uses TRBV15 and TRBJ2-1; TRBD2 agrees at 8 bases. Germline CDR1 reads LNHNV; CDR2 reads YYDKDF (reference sequence). The trim removed 0 bases at V and 3 bases at J, leaving 4 bases unmatched. The CDR3 length is 16 residues. CDR3 DNA: TGTGCCACCAGCAGAGATCTGCGGGGGGACTACAATGAGCAGTTCTTC. It translates to CATSRDLRGDYNEQFF.

The CDR3 region has the DNA TGTGCCACCCACCACGGGGGGAGGCGAGGTTCTGGTGAGCAGTTCTTC. Its translation: CATHHGGRRGSGEQFF. The chain carries TRBV15 and TRBJ2-1; 7 bases are shared with TRBD2. This CDR3 has 16 residues. Per the germline V gene, CDR1 is LNHNV and CDR2 is YYDKDF (reference sequence). With V trimmed by 8 bases and J by 9 bases, 19 bases remained unmatched.

The rearrangement links TRBV6-5 to TRBJ2-7, with TRBD1 matching 9 bases. V shed 5 bases and J 7 bases; nucleotides not matched to a gene: 6. CDR1 and CDR2 from the germline V gene are MNHEY and SVGAGI. The CDR3 has 13 amino acids. The CDR3: CASSRQGVGEQYF. The CDR3 DNA sequence: TGTGCCAGCAGTCGACAGGGGGTAGGAGAGCAGTACTTC.

The V gene is TRBV7-9, the J gene TRBJ1-6; D not certain. The germline V and J ends were trimmed by 5 bases and 12 bases, with 11 bases remaining between them. Looked up from germline, CDR1 is SEHNR and CDR2 is FQNEAQ (reference sequence). The CDR3 extends over 12 amino acids. The CDR3 DNA reads as TGTGCCAGCAGCCTCGGGATCAAACCCCTCCACTTT. As protein: CASSLGIKPLHF.

V and J are TRBV3-1 and TRBJ2-3; the D is unclear. The CDR3 is 15 residues long. Deletions cut 1 base from V and 2 bases from J, with 10 bases between. Germline V gene lookup returns CDR1 LGHDT and CDR2 YNNKEL (reference sequence). The CDR3 DNA is TGTGCCAGCAGCCAAGGGCCACGCCCCACAGATACGCAGTATTTT. This translates into CASSQGPRPTDTQYF.

The chain uses TRBV6-4 and TRBJ2-7; D remains unclear. The V gene's germline CDR1 is MRHNA and CDR2 SNTAGT. CDR3 size: 14 residues. Trimming left V 0 bases short and J 2 bases short, with 8 bases between. CDR3 amino acids: CASSDSISAYEQYF. The CDR3 nucleotides are TGTGCCAGCAGTGACTCGATCAGCGCCTACGAGCAGTACTTC.

A single count supports this clonotype. The rearrangement uses TRBV5-8 and TRBJ2-5; TRBD2 matches at 11 bases. The J segment lost 7 bases and the V segment lost 2 bases, leaving 10 bases of the junction unmatched. The length of the CDR3 is 16 residues. Germline CDR1 is SGHTS and CDR2 is YDEGEE. Here the CDR3 DNA reads TGTGCCAGCAGCTTCGGACTAGCGGGCTCAGCGGGGACCCAGTACTTC. It specifies CASSFGLAGSAGTQYF.

This chain links TRBV5-6 with TRBJ1-2, with D hard to call. The germline CDR1 and CDR2 sequences are SGHDT and YYEEEE. V was clipped by 5 bases and J by 1 base, with 9 bases between them. This CDR3 spans 13 amino acids. CDR3 sequence: CASSRRYNYGYTF. As DNA, the CDR3 is TGTGCCAGCAGTAGACGATATAACTATGGCTACACCTTC.

This rearrangement joins TRBV9 to TRBJ1-3; a possible D gene is TRBD1 (5 bases). Germline CDR1 SGDLS, CDR2 YYNGEE. This CDR3 contains 15 residues. Between the trimmed V and J ends, which lost 6 bases and 3 bases, there was a span of 16 bases. Here the CDR3 DNA reads TGTGCCAGCAACGTGGGGGGGATGCGTGGAAACACCATATATTTT. Its translation is CASNVGGMRGNTIYF.

This chain joins TRBV5-1 and TRBJ2-1; no clear D. CDR1 and CDR2 (germline): SGHRS, YFSETQ. This CDR3 contains 13 residues. Deletions cut 0 bases from V and 5 bases from J, with 6 bases between. CDR3 sequence: CASSLGLNNEQFF. Here the CDR3 DNA reads TGCGCCAGCAGCTTGGGACTGAACAATGAGCAGTTCTTC.